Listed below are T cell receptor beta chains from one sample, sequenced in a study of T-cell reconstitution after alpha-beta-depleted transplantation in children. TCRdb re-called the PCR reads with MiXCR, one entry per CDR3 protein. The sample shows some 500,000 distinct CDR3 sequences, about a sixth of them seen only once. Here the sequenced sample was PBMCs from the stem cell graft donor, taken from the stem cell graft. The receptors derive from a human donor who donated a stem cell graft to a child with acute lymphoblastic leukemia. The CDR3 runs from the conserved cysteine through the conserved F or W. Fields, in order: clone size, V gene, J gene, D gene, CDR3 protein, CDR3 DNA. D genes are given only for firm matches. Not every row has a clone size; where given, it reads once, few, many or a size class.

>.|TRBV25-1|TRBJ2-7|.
CASSFVREQYF
TGTGCCAGCAGTTTCGTACGGGAGCAGTACTTC
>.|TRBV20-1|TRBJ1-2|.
CSVPPDLGGHGYTF
TGCAGTGTCCCTCCCGACCTAGGGGGGCATGGCTACACCTTC
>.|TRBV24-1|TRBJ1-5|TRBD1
CATSARTGVNQPQHF
TGTGCCACCAGTGCAAGGACAGGGGTTAATCAGCCCCAGCATTTT
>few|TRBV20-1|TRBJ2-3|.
CSAVSDTDTQYF
TGCAGTGCCGTTAGCGACACAGATACGCAGTATTTT
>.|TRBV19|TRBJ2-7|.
CASSAGIAYEQYF
TGTGCCAGTAGTGCGGGAATCGCCTACGAGCAGTACTTC
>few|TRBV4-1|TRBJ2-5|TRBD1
CASSQGSRGSGSKETQYF
TGCGCCAGCAGCCAAGGCTCCAGGGGGAGCGGAAGTAAAGAGACCCAGTACTTC
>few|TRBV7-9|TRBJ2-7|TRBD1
CASSSDREGAYEQYF
TGTGCCAGCAGCTCGGACAGGGAAGGAGCCTACGAGCAGTACTTC
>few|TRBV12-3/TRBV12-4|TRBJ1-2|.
CASSSGQLGYTF
TGTGCCAGCAGTTCTGGACAGCTCGGCTACACCTTC
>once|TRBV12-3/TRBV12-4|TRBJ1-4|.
CASSFGGKREKLFF
TGTGCCAGCAGTTTCGGGGGGAAAAGGGAAAAACTGTTTTTT
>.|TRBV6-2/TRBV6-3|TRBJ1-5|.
CASRRTGAGWSNQPQHF
TGTGCCAGCAGAAGGACTGGGGCGGGATGGAGCAATCAGCCCCAGCATTTT
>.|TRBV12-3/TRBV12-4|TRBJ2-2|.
CASITGGDTGELFF
TGTGCCAGCATCACTGGAGGGGATACCGGGGAGCTGTTTTTT
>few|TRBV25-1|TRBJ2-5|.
CASSETSFREETQYF
TGTGCCAGCAGTGAGACCTCCTTTAGGGAAGAGACCCAGTACTTC
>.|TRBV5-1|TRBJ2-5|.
CASSLSQGGETQYF
TGCGCCAGCAGCTTGTCCCAGGGTGGAGAGACCCAGTACTTC
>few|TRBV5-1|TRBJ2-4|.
CASSPGHRDQNIQYF
TGCGCCAGCAGCCCAGGACACAGGGACCAAAACATTCAGTACTTC
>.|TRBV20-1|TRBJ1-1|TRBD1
CSARADRIPNTEAFF
TGCAGTGCTAGAGCGGACAGGATCCCGAACACTGAAGCTTTCTTT
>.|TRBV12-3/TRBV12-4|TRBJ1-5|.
CASSLGLSNQHQHF
TGTGCCAGCAGTTTAGGCCTTAGCAATCAGCACCAGCATTTT